Presented here are 21 T cell receptor beta chains from one specimen sequenced in a study of Ad26.COV2.S vaccination and SARS-CoV-2 variants. Libraries were prepared by immunoSEQ multiplex PCR; TCRdb keeps only in-frame clonotypes and omits some of them. The sample has 430,000 or so clones, about 93% seen once. Treatment given: about 20 received Ad26.COV2.S at low or high dose, single or two shots; about 5 received placebo; per-sample allocation not given. Sample collection was performed on day 63 after the first vaccine or placebo injection. The specimen was peripheral blood, collected in a trial of Ad26.COV2.S vaccine versus placebo. These receptors were collected from a person aged 18-65 years who received the Ad26.COV2.S COVID-19 vaccine or a placebo.

The chain has TRBV15 and TRBJ2-7; unclear D gene. CDR1 LNHNV and CDR2 YYDKDF come from the germline V gene (reference sequence). The CDR3 totals 16 residues. Trimming left V 0 bases short and J 6 bases short, with 18 bases between. As DNA, the CDR3 is TGTGCCACCAGCAGAGATGGGGAAGACGGGCAAAGCGAGCAGTACTTC. Its protein is CATSRDGEDGQSEQYF.

The J gene is TRBJ2-5, the V gene TRBV3-1 (or the pseudogene TRBV3-2), with 8 bases matching TRBD2. This CDR3 is built from 13 residues. J was trimmed by 5 bases and V by 4 bases; bases with no gene match: 3. The germline gives CDR1 LGHDT, CDR2 YNNKEL (reference sequence). The CDR3 DNA is TGTGCCAGCAGCCGGACTAGCAGGGAGACCCAGTACTTC. Residues: CASSRTSRETQYF.

In its sample, this clone was seen once. The chain couples TRBV6-2 or TRBV6-3 to TRBJ2-3; 12 bases map to TRBD2. The CDR3 spans 18 residues. After removal of 2 bases from V and 4 bases from J, the junction contained 10 bases not matched to a gene. Germline assignment: CDR1 MNHEY and CDR2 SVGEGT. CDR3 in amino acids: CASSYPTSGRIDADTQYF. CDR3 nucleotide sequence: TGTGCCAGCAGTTACCCGACTAGCGGGAGAATTGATGCAGATACGCAGTATTTT.

The V and J genes are TRBV5-6 and TRBJ1-5; 7 bases are a match to TRBD1. J lost 3 bases, V lost 3 bases, and 12 bases had no gene match. Germline CDR1 SGHDT, CDR2 YYEEEE. The CDR3 runs 17 residues. CDR3 sequence reads: CASSSLSGTANNQPQHF. The CDR3 DNA sequence: TGTGCCAGCAGCTCCCTTTCCGGGACAGCAAACAATCAGCCCCAGCATTTT.

The V gene is TRBV9, the J gene TRBJ2-5; TRBD2 matches at 10 bases. V lost 2 bases, J lost 4 bases, and 17 bases stayed unmatched. CDR3 length: 19 residues. Germline V gene lookup returns CDR1 SGDLS and CDR2 YYNGEE. The CDR3 coding sequence is TGTGCCAGCAGCGTTGGTCACTCAAGGCTAGCGGGAGTTGGAGAGACCCAGTACTTC. It encodes CASSVGHSRLAGVGETQYF.

DNA for the CDR3: TGTGCCAGCAGCTCATGGACTAGCGAGGGCTACGAGCAGTACTTC. It yields the protein CASSSWTSEGYEQYF. This chain links TRBV5-6 with TRBJ2-7; 9 bases are shared with TRBD2. The CDR3 sequence is 15 residues long. CDR1 SGHDT and CDR2 YYEEEE come from the germline V gene. V lost 3 bases to trimming and J lost 3 bases; unmatched junction nucleotides: 7. Using reference TRBV5-6 and TRBJ2-7 for the parts outside the CDR3, the full variable domain is DAGVTQSPTHLIKTRGQQVTLRCSPKSGHDTVSWYQQALGQGPQFIFQYYEEEERQRGNFPDRFSGHQFPNYSSELNVNALLLGDSALYLCASSSWTSEGYEQYFGPGTRLTVT.

The chain uses TRBV7-3 and TRBJ2-1; possibly TRBD2 for D (5 bases). The V gene lost 5 bases and the J gene lost 9 bases, with 20 bases spanning the gap. This CDR3 is 15 amino acids long. Germline V gene sequence: CDR1 SGHTA, CDR2 FQGTGA. CDR3 amino acids: CASSRTQGRTGEQFF. CDR3 coding DNA: TGTGCCAGCAGCCGAACCCAAGGGAGAACGGGTGAGCAGTTCTTC.

The genes are TRBV10-1 and TRBJ2-3; D remains unclear. Germline loops: CDR1 WNHNN, CDR2 SYGVQD (reference sequence). The V end was cut by 3 bases, the J end by 1 base, with 5 bases between. The CDR3 has 13 residues. CDR3 nucleotides: TGCGCCAGCAGTGATACAGGCACAGATACGCAGTATTTT. It codes for CASSDTGTDTQYF.

The rearrangement links TRBV7-8 to TRBJ2-2; TRBD2 aligns across 8 bases. The CDR3 loop spans 16 amino acids. The germline V gene encodes CDR1 SGHVS and CDR2 FQNEAQ. The junction had 2 bases not matched to a gene; V was cut back by 0 bases and J by 2 bases. The CDR3 region has the DNA TGTGCCAGCAGCTTAGCTCTAGCGGGCAACACCGGGGAGCTGTTTTTT. Translating gives CASSLALAGNTGELFF.

The chain links TRBV18 to TRBJ2-2; D is unresolved. The CDR3 spans 16 residues. Trimming removed 0 bases from V and 2 bases from J, with 10 bases in between. Germline V gene data show CDR1 as KGHSH and CDR2 as LQKENI. The CDR3 is CASSPPERLNTGELFF. The CDR3 bases are TGTGCCAGCTCACCACCAGAACGACTCAACACCGGGGAGCTGTTTTTT.

V gene TRBV12-5 combines with J gene TRBJ1-2, with TRBD1 matching over 7 bases. Trimming removed 5 bases from V and 2 bases from J; junction bases left unmatched: 11. The CDR3 sequence is 16 residues long. Germline CDR1 LGHNT, CDR2 FRNRAP. The CDR3 DNA reads as TGTGCTAGTGGTACGCCCGCCTCGACAGGGAACTATGGCTACACCTTC. It yields the protein CASGTPASTGNYGYTF. Drawing the rest from reference TRBV12-5 and TRBJ1-2, the complete variable domain is DARVTQTPRHKVTEMGQEVTMRCQPILGHNTVFWYRQTMMQGLELLAYFRNRAPLDDSGMPKDRFSAEMPDATLATLKIQPSEPRDSAVYFCASGTPASTGNYGYTFGSGTRLTVV.

The gene calls are TRBV19 and TRBJ2-7; no clear D gene. This CDR3 has 15 residues. V lost 2 bases and J lost 5, with 16 bases in between. The V gene's germline CDR1 is LNHDA and CDR2 SQIVND (reference sequence). The CDR3 spells CASSITGDTRNEQYF. The CDR3 region has the DNA TGTGCCAGTAGTATAACCGGAGACACTCGGAACGAGCAGTACTTC.

The chain carries TRBV6-6 and TRBJ2-1; TRBD2 matches 11 bases. V was pared by 5 bases and J by 0 bases, with 9 bases of the junction left unmatched. Germline CDR1 MNHNY, CDR2 SVGAGI (reference sequence). The CDR3 has 18 residues. In DNA form, the CDR3 reads TGTGCCAGCAGTCCCCCGGGACTAGCGGACCGCTCCTACAATGAGCAGTTCTTC. The encoded protein is CASSPPGLADRSYNEQFF.

With regard to this clone: Other DNA sequences in the sample encode the same CDR3. The chain recombines TRBV4-3 with TRBJ2-3, with D perhaps TRBD2 (6 bases). Germline values: CDR1 LGHNA, CDR2 YSLEER. This CDR3 has 15 amino acids. The V and J ends lost 3 bases and 0 bases respectively, with 10 bases between them. CDR3 amino acids: CASSQDGTSTDTQYF. In DNA form, the CDR3 reads TGCGCCAGCAGCCAGGATGGGACTAGCACAGATACGCAGTATTTT.

This clone was recorded only once. The chain combines TRBV15 with TRBJ2-5; maybe TRBD1 (5 bases). CDR1 LNHNV and CDR2 YYDKDF come from the germline V gene (reference sequence). Trimming left V 6 bases short and J 2 bases short, with 10 bases between. This CDR3 comprises 13 residues. The CDR3 DNA is TGTGCCACCAGTCCACGGACACAAGAGACCCAGTACTTC. Translation gives CATSPRTQETQYF.

The chain's CDR3 is CAILGTGAGETQYF. For the CDR3, the DNA is TGTGCCATCCTCGGGACAGGGGCCGGAGAGACCCAGTACTTC. This chain connects TRBV27 to TRBJ2-5, with 10 bases fitting TRBD1. Germline assignment: CDR1 MNHEY and CDR2 SMNVEV (reference sequence). The length of the CDR3 is 14 residues. V shed 10 bases, J shed 4 bases, and the junction held 9 bases outside the gene matches.

The chain links TRBV7-9 to TRBJ2-1; TRBD2 matches at 8 bases. The germline CDR1 and CDR2 sequences are SEHNR and FQNEAQ (reference sequence). The junction had 15 bases not matched to a gene; V was cut back by 1 base and J by 10 bases. This CDR3 region has 17 residues. CDR3: CASSLVSTGTRGDEQFF. CDR3 in DNA: TGTGCCAGCAGCTTAGTGAGCACCGGGACTAGGGGTGACGAGCAGTTCTTC.

CDR3 residues: CASSQAGGGNSPLHF. As DNA, the CDR3 is TGTGCCAGCAGCCAGGCGGGGGGCGGTAATTCACCCCTCCACTTT. J is TRBJ1-6 and V is TRBV4-2; D is perhaps TRBD1 (6 bases). Trimming removed 3 bases from V and 6 bases from J, with 12 bases in between. Per the germline V gene, CDR1 is LGHNA and CDR2 is YNFKEQ. The CDR3 extends over 15 amino acids.

Only a few counts were recorded for this clone. The chain couples TRBV29-1 to TRBJ2-1; 10 bases align to TRBD2. The V and J ends lost 8 bases and 6 bases, in that order; junction bases with no gene match: 10. Germline CDR1 reads SQVTM; CDR2 reads ANQGSEA. The CDR3 covers 14 residues. For the CDR3, the DNA is TGCAGCCCGTATCTAGCGGGAGTCCTCAATGAGCAGTTCTTC. Amino acids: CSPYLAGVLNEQFF.

This chain connects TRBV7-9 to TRBJ1-5, with a possible D match to TRBD1 (5 bases). Looked up from germline, CDR1 is SEHNR and CDR2 is FQNEAQ (reference sequence). The CDR3 is made up of 14 amino acids. Trimming shortened V by 8 bases and J by 5 bases, and 16 bases separated the two germline ends. The CDR3 sequence is CASWSGMDDQPQHF. CDR3 nucleotides: TGTGCCAGCTGGTCAGGGATGGATGATCAGCCCCAGCATTTT.

The chain employs TRBV18 and TRBJ1-1; possible D gene TRBD1, 5 bases. This CDR3 is 15 amino acids long. The germline CDR1 and CDR2 sequences are KGHSH and LQKENI. The V end was cut by 2 bases, the J end by 1 base, with 11 bases between. The CDR3 protein is CASSPSARENTEAFF. As DNA, the CDR3 is TGTGCCAGCTCACCAAGCGCCAGGGAGAACACTGAAGCTTTCTTT.